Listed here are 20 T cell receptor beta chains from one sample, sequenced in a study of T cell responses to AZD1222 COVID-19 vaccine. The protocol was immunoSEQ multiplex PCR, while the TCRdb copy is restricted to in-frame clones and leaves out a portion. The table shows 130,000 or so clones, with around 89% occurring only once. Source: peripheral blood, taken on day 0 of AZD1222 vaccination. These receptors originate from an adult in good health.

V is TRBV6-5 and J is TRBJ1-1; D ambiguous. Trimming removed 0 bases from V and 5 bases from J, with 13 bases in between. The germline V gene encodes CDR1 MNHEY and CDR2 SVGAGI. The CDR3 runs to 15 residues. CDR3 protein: CASSYSTSWRTEAFF. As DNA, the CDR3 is TGTGCCAGCAGTTACTCGACGTCCTGGAGGACTGAAGCTTTCTTT.

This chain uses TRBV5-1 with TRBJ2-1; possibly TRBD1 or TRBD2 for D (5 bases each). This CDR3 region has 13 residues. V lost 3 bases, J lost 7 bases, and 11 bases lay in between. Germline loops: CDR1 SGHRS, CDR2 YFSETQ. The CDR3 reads CASSSGAANEQFF. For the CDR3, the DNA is TGCGCCAGCAGCTCCGGGGCGGCTAATGAGCAGTTCTTC.

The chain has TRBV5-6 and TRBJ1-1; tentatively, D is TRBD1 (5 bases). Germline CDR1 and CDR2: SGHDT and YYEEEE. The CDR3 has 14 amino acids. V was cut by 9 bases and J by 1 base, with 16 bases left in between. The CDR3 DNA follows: TGTGCCACCGGGGGAGAATTGGGGAACACTGAAGCTTTCTTT. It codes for CATGGELGNTEAFF.

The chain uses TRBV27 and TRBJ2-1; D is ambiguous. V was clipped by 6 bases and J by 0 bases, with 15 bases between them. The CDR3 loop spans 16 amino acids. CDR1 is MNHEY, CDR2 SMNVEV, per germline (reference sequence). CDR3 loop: CASSVYRTGSYNEQFF. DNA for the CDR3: TGTGCCAGCAGCGTCTACCGGACGGGCTCCTACAATGAGCAGTTCTTC.

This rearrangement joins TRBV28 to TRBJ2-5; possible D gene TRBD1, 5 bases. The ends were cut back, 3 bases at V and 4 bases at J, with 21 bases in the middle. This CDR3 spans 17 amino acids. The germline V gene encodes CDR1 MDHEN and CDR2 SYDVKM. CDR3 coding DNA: TGTGCCAGCAGTTTGGGTGGGGCCAGGGTGAGCTCAGAGACCCAGTACTTC. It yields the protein CASSLGGARVSSETQYF. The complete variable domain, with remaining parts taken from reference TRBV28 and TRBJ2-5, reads DVKVTQSSRYLVKRTGEKVFLECVQDMDHENMFWYRQDPGLGLRLIYFSYDVKMKEKGDIPEGYSVSREKKERFSLILESASTNQTSMYLCASSLGGARVSSETQYFGPGTRLLVL.

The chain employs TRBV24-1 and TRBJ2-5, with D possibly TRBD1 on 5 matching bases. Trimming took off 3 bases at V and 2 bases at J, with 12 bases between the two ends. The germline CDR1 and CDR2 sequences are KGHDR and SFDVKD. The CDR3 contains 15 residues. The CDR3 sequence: CATSDRRAGQETQYF. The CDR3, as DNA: TGTGCCACCAGTGATCGTAGGGCAGGGCAAGAGACCCAGTACTTC.

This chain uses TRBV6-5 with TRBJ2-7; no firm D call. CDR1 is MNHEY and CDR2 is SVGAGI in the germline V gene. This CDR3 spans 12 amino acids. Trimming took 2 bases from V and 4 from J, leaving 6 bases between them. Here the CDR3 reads CASSYKAYEQYF. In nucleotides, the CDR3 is TGTGCCAGCAGTTACAAAGCATACGAGCAGTACTTC.

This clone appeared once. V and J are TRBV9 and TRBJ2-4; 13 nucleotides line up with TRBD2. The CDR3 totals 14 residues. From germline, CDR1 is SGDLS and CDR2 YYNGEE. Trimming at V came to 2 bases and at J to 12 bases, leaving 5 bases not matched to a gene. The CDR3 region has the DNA TGTGCCAGCAGCGTGGGGACTAGCGGGGACGGTCAGTACTTC. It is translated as CASSVGTSGDGQYF. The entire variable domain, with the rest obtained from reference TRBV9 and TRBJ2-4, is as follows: DSGVTQTPKHLITATGQRVTLRCSPRSGDLSVYWYQQSLDQGLQFLIQYYNGEERAKGNILERFSAQQFPDLHSELNLSSLELGDSALYFCASSVGTSGDGQYFGAGTRLSVL.

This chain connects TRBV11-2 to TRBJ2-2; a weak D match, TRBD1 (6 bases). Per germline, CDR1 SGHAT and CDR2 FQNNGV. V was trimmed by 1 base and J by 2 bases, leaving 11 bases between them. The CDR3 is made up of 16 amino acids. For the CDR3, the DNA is TGTGCCAGCAGCTTAGGAGCAGGGGCCAACACCGGGGAGCTGTTTTTT. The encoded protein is CASSLGAGANTGELFF.

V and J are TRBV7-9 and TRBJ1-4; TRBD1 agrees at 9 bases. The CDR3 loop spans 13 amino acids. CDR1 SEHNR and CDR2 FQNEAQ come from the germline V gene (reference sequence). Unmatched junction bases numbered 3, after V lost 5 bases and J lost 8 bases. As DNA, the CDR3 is TGTGCCAGCAGCCGGACAGGGGCGGAAAAACTGTTTTTT. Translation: CASSRTGAEKLFF.

CDR3 nucleotides: TGTGCCAGTAGTATAACAGTCTCTGGAAACACCATATATTTT. Translation gives CASSITVSGNTIYF. The rearrangement uses TRBV19 and TRBJ1-3; no firm D call. The CDR3 extends over 14 amino acids. Looked up from germline, CDR1 is LNHDA and CDR2 is SQIVND (reference sequence). V was pared by 2 bases and J by 0 bases, with 5 bases between.

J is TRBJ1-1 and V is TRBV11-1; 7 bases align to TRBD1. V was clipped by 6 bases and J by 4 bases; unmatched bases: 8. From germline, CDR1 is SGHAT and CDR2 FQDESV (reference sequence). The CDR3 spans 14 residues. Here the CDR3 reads CASRGTGVGTEAFF. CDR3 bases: TGTGCCAGCAGAGGAACAGGGGTGGGCACTGAAGCTTTCTTT.

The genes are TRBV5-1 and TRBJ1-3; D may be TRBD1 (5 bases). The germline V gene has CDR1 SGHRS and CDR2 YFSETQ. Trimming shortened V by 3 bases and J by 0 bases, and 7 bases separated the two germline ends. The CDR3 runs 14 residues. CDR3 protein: CASSSDSSGNTIYF. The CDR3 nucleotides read TGCGCCAGCAGCTCTGACAGCTCTGGAAACACCATATATTTT.

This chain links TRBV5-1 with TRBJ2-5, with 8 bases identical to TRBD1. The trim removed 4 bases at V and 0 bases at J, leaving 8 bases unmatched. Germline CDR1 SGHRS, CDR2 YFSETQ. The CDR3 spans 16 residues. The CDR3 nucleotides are TGCGCCAGCAGCATGACAGGGGCGACGTACCAAGAGACCCAGTACTTC. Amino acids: CASSMTGATYQETQYF.

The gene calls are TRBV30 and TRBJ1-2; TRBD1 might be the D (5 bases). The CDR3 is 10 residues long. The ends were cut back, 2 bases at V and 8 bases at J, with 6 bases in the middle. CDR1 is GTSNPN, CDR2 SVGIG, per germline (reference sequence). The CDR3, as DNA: TGTGCCTGGAGTCAGGGAGGCTACACCTTC. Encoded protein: CAWSQGGYTF.

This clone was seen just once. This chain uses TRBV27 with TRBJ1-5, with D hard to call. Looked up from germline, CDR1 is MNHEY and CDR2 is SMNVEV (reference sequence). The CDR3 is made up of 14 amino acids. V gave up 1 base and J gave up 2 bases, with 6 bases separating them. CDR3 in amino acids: CASSLLGRNQPQHF. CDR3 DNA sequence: TGTGCCAGCAGTTTATTAGGGCGCAATCAGCCCCAGCATTTT.

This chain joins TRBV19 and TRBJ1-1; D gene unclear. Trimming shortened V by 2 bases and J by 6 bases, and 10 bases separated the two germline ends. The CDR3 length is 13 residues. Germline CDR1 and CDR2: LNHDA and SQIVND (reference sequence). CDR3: CASSIKGRAEAFF. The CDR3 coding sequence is TGTGCCAGTAGTATAAAAGGCCGGGCTGAAGCTTTCTTT.

The DNA of the CDR3 is TGTGCCAGCAGTTCTCCGGACTATTGGAATTCACCCCTCCACTTT. Residues: CASSSPDYWNSPLHF. The chain has TRBV27 and TRBJ1-6; D gene uncertain. Trimming stripped 4 bases from V and 7 bases from J, with 14 bases between. The CDR3 is made up of 15 amino acids. CDR1 MNHEY and CDR2 SMNVEV come from the germline V gene (reference sequence).

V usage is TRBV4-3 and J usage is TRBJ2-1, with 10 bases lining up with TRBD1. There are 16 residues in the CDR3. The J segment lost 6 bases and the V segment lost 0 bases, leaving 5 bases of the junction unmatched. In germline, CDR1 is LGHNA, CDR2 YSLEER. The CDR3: CASSQDLGTGVNEQFF. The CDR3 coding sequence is TGCGCCAGCAGCCAAGATCTCGGGACAGGGGTCAATGAGCAGTTCTTC.

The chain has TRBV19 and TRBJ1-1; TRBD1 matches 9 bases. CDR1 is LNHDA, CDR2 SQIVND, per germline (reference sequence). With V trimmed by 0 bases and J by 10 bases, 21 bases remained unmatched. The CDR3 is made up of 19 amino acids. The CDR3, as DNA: TGTGCCAGTAGTATAGATCTCCAGAAGTCTACAGGGGGCCCACCGGGAGCTTTCTTT. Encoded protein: CASSIDLQKSTGGPPGAFF.